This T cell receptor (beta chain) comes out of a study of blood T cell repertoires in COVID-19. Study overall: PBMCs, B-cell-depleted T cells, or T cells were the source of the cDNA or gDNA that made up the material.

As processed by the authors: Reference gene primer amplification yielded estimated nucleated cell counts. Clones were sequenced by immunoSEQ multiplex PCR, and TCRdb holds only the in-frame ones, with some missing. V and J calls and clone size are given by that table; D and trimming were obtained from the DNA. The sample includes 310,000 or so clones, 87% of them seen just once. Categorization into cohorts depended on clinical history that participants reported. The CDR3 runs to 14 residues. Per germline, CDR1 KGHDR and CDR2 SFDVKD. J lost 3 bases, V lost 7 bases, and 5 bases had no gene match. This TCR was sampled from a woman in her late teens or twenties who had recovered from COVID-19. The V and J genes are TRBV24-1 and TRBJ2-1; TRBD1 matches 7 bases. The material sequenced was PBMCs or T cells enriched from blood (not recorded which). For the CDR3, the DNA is TGTGCCACCAGAGGGCAGGGGGACTACAATGAGCAGTTCTTC. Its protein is CATRGQGDYNEQFF.